The 8 T cell receptor beta chains below come from one sample, sequenced in a study of blood T cell repertoires in COVID-19. The protocol was immunoSEQ multiplex PCR, while the TCRdb copy is restricted to in-frame clones and leaves out a portion. Altogether fewer than 130,000 clones are present, roughly 69% being singletons, with the ten largest covering roughly 6.2%. Material: peripheral blood. Receptor source: an older man with acute or convalescent COVID-19.

This clone was observed a few times. V usage is TRBV11-2 and J usage is TRBJ1-3, with D maybe TRBD1 (6 bases). The V end lost 0 bases, the J end lost 4 bases, and 10 bases lay between the germline ends. The germline V gene has CDR1 SGHAT and CDR2 FQNNGV. The CDR3 length is 15 residues. CDR3: CASSLDTGIGNTIYF. For the CDR3, the DNA is TGTGCCAGCAGCTTAGATACAGGGATCGGAAACACCATATATTTT. Looking up the rest from reference TRBV11-2 and TRBJ1-3 gives the full variable domain: EAGVAQSPRYKIIEKRQSVAFWCNPISGHATLYWYQQILGQGPKLLIQFQNNGVVDDSQLPKDRFSAERLKGVDSTLKIQPAKLEDSAVYLCASSLDTGIGNTIYFGEGSWLTVV.

CDR3 sequence (DNA): TGTGCCAGCAGCTTGCCCCCAGGGTTTGATTCACCCCTCCACTTT. Residues: CASSLPPGFDSPLHF. The chain has TRBV5-6 and TRBJ1-6; D may be TRBD1 (5 bases). V was pared by 1 base and J by 8 bases, with 13 bases between. The CDR3 covers 15 residues. The V gene's germline CDR1 is SGHDT and CDR2 YYEEEE.

The table lists this clone with a few counts. V gene TRBV4-3 combines with J gene TRBJ2-1, with no clear D. Trimming cost V 0 bases and J 0 bases, with 9 bases left between them. Germline assignment: CDR1 LGHNA and CDR2 YSLEER. This CDR3 is built from 16 residues. The CDR3 nucleotides read TGCGCCAGCAGCCAAGATTCAGGTTACTCCTACAATGAGCAGTTCTTC. Its translation: CASSQDSGYSYNEQFF.

This clone was counted between two and nine times. The J gene is TRBJ1-6, the V gene TRBV29-1, with 10 bases that match TRBD1. The CDR3 is 13 residues long. The germline V gene has CDR1 SQVTM and CDR2 ANQGSEA. Germline trimming cut 4 bases from V and 6 bases from J; bases unmatched to any gene: 0. CDR3 residues: CSVGTGGNSPLHF. The CDR3 DNA sequence: TGCAGCGTTGGGACAGGGGGTAATTCACCCCTCCACTTT.

This clone was found many times. CDR3 DNA sequence: TGTGCCTGGAGTGCCCACAGGGTGGACGAGCAGTACTTC. Its translation: CAWSAHRVDEQYF. The chain recombines TRBV30 with TRBJ2-7, with a tentative D call TRBD1 (6 bases). CDR1 GTSNPN and CDR2 SVGIG come from the germline V gene (reference sequence). The CDR3 runs to 13 residues. V was cut by 1 base and J by 5 bases, with 12 bases left in between.

This clone was seen only a few times. The chain couples TRBV29-1 to TRBJ2-1; D may be TRBD1 (6 bases). The V end lost 6 bases, the J end lost 5 bases, and 23 bases lay between the germline ends. Germline CDR1 reads SQVTM; CDR2 reads ANQGSEA. This CDR3 comprises 16 residues. The CDR3 loop reads CSVTVDGLGTHNEQFF. The CDR3 DNA reads as TGCAGCGTGACCGTGGATGGACTCGGGACACACAATGAGCAGTTCTTC.

The chain recombines TRBV7-2 with TRBJ2-3; 7 positions match TRBD2. Trimming at V came to 3 bases and at J to 2 bases, leaving 17 bases not matched to a gene. This CDR3 has 19 residues. Germline V gene data show CDR1 as SGHTA and CDR2 as FQGNSA. Here the CDR3 reads CASSFAFQRLADYTDTQYF. CDR3 DNA sequence: TGTGCCAGCAGCTTTGCCTTTCAGCGGCTAGCGGACTACACAGATACGCAGTATTTT.

J is TRBJ2-4 and V is TRBV21-1; the table's D call, TRBD2, was not checked against the DNA. TRBV21-1 is a listed pseudogene. The CDR3 is 19 residues long. The DNA for the CDR3 is TGTGCCAGCAGCAAATTTTCGGGACTAGCGGAACTAGCCAAAAACATTCAGTACTTC. As protein: CASSKFSGLAELAKNIQYF.